This T cell receptor beta chain stems from a study of T cells in Graves' hyperthyroidism and ophthalmopathy. Overall study context: Peripheral blood was acquired at first diagnosis, ahead of any therapy whatsoever. Points from the study as a whole: Ophthalmopathy, as predicted by the model, came a median about six months after the prediction. In blood, most of the thyroid clonotypes expanded above 0.001 were also present.

The ends lost 6 bases at V and 7 bases at J; junction bases unmatched: 19. Germline CDR1 and CDR2: SEHNR and FQNEAQ (reference sequence). The CDR3 spans 18 residues. Patients were aged 18 to 65, had disease duration under 2 months, and had newly diagnosed hyperthyroidism. About this clonotype itself: Its matching antigen is unknown.

Amplification of TCR beta CDR3 regions used RNA as the template. HTBI primers drove first-round RT-PCR of the TCR CDR3. TCRdb independently ran MiXCR on the multiplex PCR reads; one entry per CDR3 protein. The sample lists approximately 870,000 distinct CDR3 sequences; 35% to 45% were seen once. The genes are TRBV7-9 and TRBJ2-7, with 12 bases fitting TRBD2. The sequenced sample was blood. The sequence came from a man between 18 and 29 years old with Graves' hyperthyroidism. The CDR3 coding sequence is TGTGCCAGCAGTTACTCAGTAATTAGCGGACTAGCGGGGTTGGAGCAGTACTTC. Translating it yields CASSYSVISGLAGLEQYF. Filled out from reference TRBV7-9 and TRBJ2-7, the complete variable domain reads DTGVSQNPRHKITKRGQNVTFRCDPISEHNRLYWYRQTLGQGPEFLTYFQNEAQLEKSRLLSDRFSAERPKGSFSTLEIQRTEQGDSAMYLCASSYSVISGLAGLEQYFGPGTRLTVT.